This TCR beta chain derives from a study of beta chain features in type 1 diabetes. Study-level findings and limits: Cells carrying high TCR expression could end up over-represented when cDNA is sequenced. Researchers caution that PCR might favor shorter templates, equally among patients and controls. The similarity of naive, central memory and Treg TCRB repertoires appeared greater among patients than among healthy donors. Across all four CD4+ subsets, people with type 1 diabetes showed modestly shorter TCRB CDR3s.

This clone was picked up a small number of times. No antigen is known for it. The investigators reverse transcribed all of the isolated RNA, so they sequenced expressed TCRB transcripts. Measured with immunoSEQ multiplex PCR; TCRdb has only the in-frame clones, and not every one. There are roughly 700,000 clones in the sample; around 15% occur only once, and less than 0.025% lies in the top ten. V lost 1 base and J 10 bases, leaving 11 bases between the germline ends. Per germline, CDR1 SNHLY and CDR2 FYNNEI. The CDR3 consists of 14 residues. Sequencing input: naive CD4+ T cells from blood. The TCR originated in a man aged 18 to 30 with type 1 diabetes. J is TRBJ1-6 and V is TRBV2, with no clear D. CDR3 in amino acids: CASSEEGAGSPLHF. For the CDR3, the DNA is TGTGCCAGCAGTGAAGAGGGTGCTGGGTCACCCCTCCACTTT.